This T cell receptor beta chain was captured by sequencing in a study of T cell responses to AZD1222 COVID-19 vaccine. General study points: Females outnumbered males among donors, who were mostly white British; clonal diversity was possibly underestimated. Breadth and depth of Spike-specific TCRs rose after two AZD1222 doses. Recipients of AZD1222 seropositive at baseline numbered only 6 or 7. Researchers report vaccine-associated CD4 TCRs spanning spike, with dominance at 160-218 and 743-854.

About this clone itself: The antigen remains unidentified.

With 4 bases clipped from V and 4 bases from J, the junction kept 7 bases outside the gene matches. Germline V gene lookup returns CDR1 SGHRS and CDR2 YFSETQ. The CDR3 extends over 14 amino acids. Assay: immunoSEQ multiplex PCR; the TCRdb copy retains only in-frame clones and omits some. Here the sample spans roughly 100,000 clones, 89% being singletons. V gene TRBV5-1 combines with J gene TRBJ1-2, with TRBD1 identical over 7 bases. This sequence originates from an adult in good health. The material was peripheral blood, obtained on day 0 of AZD1222 vaccination. CDR3 nucleotides: TGCGCCAGCAGCCTGGGACAGCAAGTCTATGGCTACACCTTC. Translation: CASSLGQQVYGYTF. Drawing the rest from reference TRBV5-1 and TRBJ1-2, the complete variable domain is KAGVTQTPRYLIKTRGQQVTLSCSPISGHRSVSWYQQTPGQGLQFLFEYFSETQRNKGNFPGRFSGRQFSNSRSEMNVSTLELGDSALYLCASSLGQQVYGYTFGSGTRLTVV.